This T cell receptor beta chain was obtained from a study of TIL therapy for anti-PD-1-resistant metastatic lung cancer. The libraries were made with immunoSEQ v3. Repertoires were generated with immunoSEQ multiplex PCR, while TCRdb's copy carries only in-frame clones and drops some. The sample gives roughly 58,000 clones, 70% to 90% of which show up once; about 2.7% is in the top ten. The time point here: pre-treatment sample, taken before nivolumab and TIL therapy. Adults with stage 4 NSCLC were enrolled in a phase I trial. Germline V gene data show CDR1 as SGHAT and CDR2 as FQNNGV. The CDR3 length is 16 residues. V was clipped by 0 bases and J by 2 bases; unmatched bases: 6.

This clonotype originated in a person between 25 and 80 years old with non-small cell lung cancer. V and J are TRBV11-2 and TRBJ1-1, with 7 positions matching TRBD1. The sequences come from blood, collected at baseline. The CDR3 DNA sequence: TGTGCCAGCAGCTTAGATCACCAGGGGGGAAACACTGAAGCTTTCTTT. It translates to CASSLDHQGGNTEAFF.